One sample yielded the 6 T cell receptor beta chains listed below, sequenced in a study of blood T cell repertoires in COVID-19. The assay was immunoSEQ multiplex PCR, and TCRdb's table has in-frame clones only and misses some. The sample includes about 500,000 clones, roughly 91% seen only once; the top ten take 7.8%. The source material was peripheral blood. These TCRs come from a woman in her fifties or sixties with COVID-19, enrolled during active disease.

The V call is TRBV3-1 (or the pseudogene TRBV3-2), the J call TRBJ2-4, with D possibly TRBD1 on 5 matching bases. Trimming removed 0 bases from V and 6 bases from J, with 12 bases in between. CDR1 is LGHDT and CDR2 is YNNKEL in the germline V gene (reference sequence). CDR3 length: 15 residues. CDR3 region: CASSQDIGVGNIQYF. The CDR3 DNA reads TGTGCCAGCAGCCAAGATATAGGGGTAGGAAACATTCAGTACTTC.

This clone appeared once. The chain recombines TRBV3-1 (or the pseudogene TRBV3-2) with TRBJ1-5; D perhaps matches TRBD1 (6 bases). This CDR3 spans 13 amino acids. The V gene's germline CDR1 is LGHDT and CDR2 YNNKEL (reference sequence). V was shortened by 4 bases and J by 5 bases, with 9 bases between the two germline ends. In nucleotides, the CDR3 is TGTGCCAGCAGCCCCGGACAGTATCAGCCCCAGCATTTT. It encodes CASSPGQYQPQHF.

The rearrangement uses TRBV21-1 and TRBJ1-6; the table assigns TRBD1, which was not confirmed against the DNA. TRBV21-1 is noted as a pseudogene. The CDR3 length is 16 residues. As DNA, the CDR3 is TGTGCCAGCAGCCGGCCCGGACAGGGACCTAATTCACCCCTCCACTTT. Translation gives CASSRPGQGPNSPLHF.

The rearrangement joins TRBV18 to TRBJ1-4, with no clear D. Germline-derived CDR1 and CDR2 are KGHSH and LQKENI. CDR3 length equals 14 residues. V was pared by 2 bases and J by 7 bases, with 11 bases between. The CDR3 loop is CASSPGGLSEKLFF. CDR3 DNA: TGTGCCAGCTCACCAGGAGGGCTTAGTGAAAAACTGTTTTTT.

The rearrangement joins TRBV5-1 to TRBJ1-1, with TRBD1 matching over 10 bases. This CDR3 is 14 amino acids long. Germline values: CDR1 SGHRS, CDR2 YFSETQ. Trimming at V came to 4 bases and at J to 5 bases, leaving 5 bases not matched to a gene. The CDR3 nucleotides are TGCGCCAGCAGCCAGACAGGGGGCATAACTGAAGCTTTCTTT. Encoded protein: CASSQTGGITEAFF.

The V gene is TRBV10-3, the J gene TRBJ1-1, with D perhaps matching TRBD1 (6 bases). This CDR3 is 16 amino acids long. The V end lost 2 bases, the J end lost 5 bases, and 18 bases lay between the germline ends. Germline V gene lookup returns CDR1 ENHRY and CDR2 SYGVKD. This chain's CDR3 is CAISEPTGQKGTEAFF. DNA of the CDR3: TGTGCCATCAGTGAGCCCACCGGACAGAAGGGGACTGAAGCTTTCTTT.